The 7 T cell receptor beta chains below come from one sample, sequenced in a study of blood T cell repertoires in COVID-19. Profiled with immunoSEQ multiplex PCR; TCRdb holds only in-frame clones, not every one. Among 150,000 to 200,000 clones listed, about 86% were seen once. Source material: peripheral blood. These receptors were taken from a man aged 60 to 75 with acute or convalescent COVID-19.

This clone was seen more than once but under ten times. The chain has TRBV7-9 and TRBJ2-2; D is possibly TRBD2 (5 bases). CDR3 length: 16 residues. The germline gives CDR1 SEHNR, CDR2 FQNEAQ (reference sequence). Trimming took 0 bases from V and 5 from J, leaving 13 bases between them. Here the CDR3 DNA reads TGTGCCAGCAGCTTAGCTGACGGGGTGAAAACCGGGGAGCTGTTTTTT. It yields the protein CASSLADGVKTGELFF.

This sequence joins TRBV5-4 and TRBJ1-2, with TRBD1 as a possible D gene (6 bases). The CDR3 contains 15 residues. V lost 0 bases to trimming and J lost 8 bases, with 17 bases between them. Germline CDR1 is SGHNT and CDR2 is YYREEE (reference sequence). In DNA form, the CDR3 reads TGTGCCAGCAGCTTGGGGTTAGCAGGGGTAGGCGGCTACACCTTC. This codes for CASSLGLAGVGGYTF.

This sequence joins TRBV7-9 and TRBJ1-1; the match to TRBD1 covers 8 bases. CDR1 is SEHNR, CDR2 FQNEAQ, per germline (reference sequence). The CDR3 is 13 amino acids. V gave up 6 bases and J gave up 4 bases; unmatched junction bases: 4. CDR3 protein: CASRAQGGTEAFF. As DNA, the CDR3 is TGTGCCAGCAGGGCACAGGGGGGCACTGAAGCTTTCTTT.

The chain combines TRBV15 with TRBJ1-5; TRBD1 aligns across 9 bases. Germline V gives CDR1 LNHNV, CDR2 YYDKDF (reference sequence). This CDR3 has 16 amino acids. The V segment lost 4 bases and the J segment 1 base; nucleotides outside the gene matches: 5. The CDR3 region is CATSKRTGESNQPQHF. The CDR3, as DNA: TGTGCCACCAGCAAAAGGACAGGGGAAAGCAATCAGCCCCAGCATTTT.

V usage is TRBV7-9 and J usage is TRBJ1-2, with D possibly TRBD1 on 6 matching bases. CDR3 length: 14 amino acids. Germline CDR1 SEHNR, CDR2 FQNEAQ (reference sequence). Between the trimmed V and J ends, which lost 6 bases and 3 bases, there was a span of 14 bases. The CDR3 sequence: CASRGRGGDYGYTF. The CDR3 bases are TGTGCCAGCAGGGGCCGAGGGGGAGACTATGGCTACACCTTC.

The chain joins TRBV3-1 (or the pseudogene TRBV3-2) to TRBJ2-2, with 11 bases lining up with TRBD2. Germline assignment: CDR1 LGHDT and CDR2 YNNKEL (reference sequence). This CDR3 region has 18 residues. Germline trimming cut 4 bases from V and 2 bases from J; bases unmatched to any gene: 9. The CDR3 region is CASSPRGSGRGNTGELFF. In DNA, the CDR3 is TGTGCCAGCAGCCCCCGCGGTAGCGGGAGGGGAAACACCGGGGAGCTGTTTTTT.

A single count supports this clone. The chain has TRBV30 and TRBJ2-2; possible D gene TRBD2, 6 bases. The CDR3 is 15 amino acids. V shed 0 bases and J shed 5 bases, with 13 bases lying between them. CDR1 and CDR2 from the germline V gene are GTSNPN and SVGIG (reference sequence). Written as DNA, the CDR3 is TGTGCCTGGAGTGTTCCGGGAGAGGTAACCGGGGAGCTGTTTTTT. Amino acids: CAWSVPGEVTGELFF.